These 27 T cell receptor beta chains were sequenced from one sample in a study of blood T cell repertoires in COVID-19. Libraries were prepared by immunoSEQ multiplex PCR; TCRdb keeps only in-frame clonotypes and omits some of them. The repertoire holds some 340,000 clones, with around 82% as singletons. Sequences were obtained from peripheral blood. The receptor source for this set is a man younger than 45 with active or convalescent COVID-19.

The chain is built from TRBV6-4 and TRBJ1-6; 7 bases agree with TRBD1. Per the germline V gene, CDR1 is MRHNA and CDR2 is SNTAGT. Trimming took 7 bases from V and 7 from J; bases not matched to a gene: 1. This CDR3 has 12 amino acids. DNA for the CDR3: TGTGCCAGCACACAGGGGAATTCACCCCTCCACTTT. Translating gives CASTQGNSPLHF.

The sample holds one count of this clone. This chain links TRBV4-1 with TRBJ2-7; 7 positions match TRBD2. The CDR3 extends over 19 amino acids. Germline trimming cut 2 bases from V and 3 bases from J; bases unmatched to any gene: 19. Per the germline V gene, CDR1 is MGHRA and CDR2 is YSYEKL. The CDR3 loop reads CASSQKAGALKARDYEQYF. The CDR3 region has the DNA TGCGCCAGCAGCCAAAAGGCGGGAGCCCTTAAAGCAAGAGACTACGAGCAGTACTTC.

V usage is TRBV28 and J usage is TRBJ2-7, with 7 bases that match TRBD1. V trimming: 2 bases; J trimming: 1 base; junction bases outside the gene matches: 2. The germline gives CDR1 MDHEN, CDR2 SYDVKM. The CDR3 extends over 14 amino acids. CDR3 bases: TGTGCCAGCAGTTTACCGGGACAGTCCTACGAGCAGTACTTC. As protein: CASSLPGQSYEQYF.

The chain is built from TRBV19 and TRBJ1-6; 8 bases map to TRBD1. This CDR3 is 13 amino acids long. Germline V gene sequence: CDR1 LNHDA, CDR2 SQIVND (reference sequence). V was pared by 8 bases and J by 9 bases, with 6 bases of the junction left unmatched. CDR3 in amino acids: CASLQGGISPLHF. The CDR3 bases are TGTGCCAGTTTACAGGGGGGTATTTCACCCCTCCACTTT. Drawing the rest from reference TRBV19 and TRBJ1-6, the complete variable domain is DGGITQSPKYLFRKEGQNVTLSCEQNLNHDAMYWYRQDPGQGLRLIYYSQIVNDFQKGDIAEGYSVSREKKESFPLTVTSAQKNPTAFYLCASLQGGISPLHFGNGTRLTVT.

The gene calls are TRBV19 and TRBJ2-7; the match to TRBD1 covers 7 bases. This CDR3 has 14 amino acids. Trimming cost V 8 bases and J 3 bases; bases outside gene matches: 10. CDR1 is LNHDA, CDR2 SQIVND, per germline (reference sequence). The CDR3 nucleotides read TGTGCCAGTCGACAGGGCCCATCCCACTACGAGCAGTACTTC. Its protein product is CASRQGPSHYEQYF.

The chain is built from TRBV19 and TRBJ1-5, with 7 bases that match TRBD1. V shed 3 bases and J 5 bases; nucleotides not matched to a gene: 10. From germline, CDR1 is LNHDA and CDR2 SQIVND (reference sequence). The CDR3 contains 16 residues. The CDR3 here is CASSMGQLTPHQPQHF. Here the CDR3 DNA reads TGTGCCAGTAGTATGGGACAGCTAACGCCACATCAGCCCCAGCATTTT.

The chain is built from TRBV19 and TRBJ2-3, with D perhaps matching TRBD2 (5 bases). The V gene lost 0 bases and the J gene lost 3 bases, with 10 bases spanning the gap. The germline V gene encodes CDR1 LNHDA and CDR2 SQIVND (reference sequence). This CDR3 spans 15 amino acids. CDR3 region: CASSIDSPGTDTQYF. DNA of the CDR3: TGTGCCAGTAGTATAGACTCCCCGGGGACAGATACGCAGTATTTT.

The rearrangement uses TRBV4-3 and TRBJ1-4, with D possibly being TRBD1 (5 bases). Per germline, CDR1 LGHNA and CDR2 YSLEER. The CDR3 has 15 amino acids. Trimming took 1 base from V and 8 from J, leaving 14 bases between them. In DNA, the CDR3 is TGCGCCAGCAGCCAAGGACCGGACAAGGCGGAAAAACTGTTTTTT. Protein product: CASSQGPDKAEKLFF.

This clone appeared a single time. The rearrangement links TRBV28 to TRBJ1-1; 9 bases line up with TRBD1. V dropped 4 bases and J dropped 4; count of bases not matched to a gene: 10. CDR1 and CDR2 from the germline V gene are MDHEN and SYDVKM. CDR3 size: 16 residues. The CDR3 reads CASSSVGTGLGTEAFF. CDR3 nucleotides: TGTGCCAGCAGTTCGGTCGGGACAGGGTTGGGCACTGAAGCTTTCTTT.

The gene calls are TRBV18 and TRBJ1-1; tentatively, D is TRBD1 (5 bases). The CDR3 extends over 14 amino acids. The germline CDR1 and CDR2 sequences are KGHSH and LQKENI. With 3 bases removed from V and 4 bases from J, the gap between germline ends came to 12 bases. Here the CDR3 reads CASSPGREVTEAFF. The CDR3 coding sequence is TGTGCCAGCTCACCGGGCAGGGAGGTCACTGAAGCTTTCTTT.

V and J are TRBV4-2 and TRBJ1-3; possible D gene TRBD1, 6 bases. The CDR3 has 16 residues. Per germline, CDR1 LGHNA and CDR2 YNFKEQ. The V end was cut by 0 bases, the J end by 2 bases, with 11 bases between. CDR3 DNA sequence: TGTGCCAGCAGCCAAGAAGGGGGAGCACCTGGAAACACCATATATTTT. Protein: CASSQEGGAPGNTIYF.

This chain joins TRBV19 and TRBJ1-5; no clear D. Per germline, CDR1 LNHDA and CDR2 SQIVND (reference sequence). Trimming cost V 5 bases and J 3 bases, with 8 bases left between them. This CDR3 has 13 residues. CDR3 residues: CASSPLTNQPQHF. The DNA of the CDR3 is TGTGCCAGTAGTCCACTCACCAATCAGCCCCAGCATTTT. The whole variable domain, remainder taken from reference TRBV19 and TRBJ1-5, is DGGITQSPKYLFRKEGQNVTLSCEQNLNHDAMYWYRQDPGQGLRLIYYSQIVNDFQKGDIAEGYSVSREKKESFPLTVTSAQKNPTAFYLCASSPLTNQPQHFGDGTRLSIL.

The chain recombines TRBV7-6 with TRBJ2-5; 7 bases are a match to TRBD1. This CDR3 contains 16 residues. The ends lost 2 bases at V and 4 bases at J; junction bases unmatched: 10. Germline V gives CDR1 SGHVS, CDR2 FNYEAQ. The CDR3 DNA is TGTGCCAGCAGCTTAAGGCGACAGGGCCCCCGAGAGACCCAGTACTTC. This encodes CASSLRRQGPRETQYF.

V and J are TRBV4-3 and TRBJ1-4; 8 bases are a match to TRBD1. This CDR3 has 16 amino acids. Germline V CDR1 and CDR2: LGHNA, YSLEER. V gave up 4 bases and J gave up 8 bases; unmatched junction bases: 12. CDR3 nucleotides: TGCGCCAGCAGCCCCCAGACAGGGGTGGTCAAGGAAAAACTGTTTTTT. It encodes CASSPQTGVVKEKLFF.

The chain recombines TRBV9 with TRBJ1-1, with 7 bases that match TRBD1. V gave up 2 bases and J gave up 10 bases; unmatched junction bases: 8. The CDR3 consists of 13 residues. Germline lookup yields CDR1 SGDLS and CDR2 YYNGEE. The CDR3 DNA follows: TGTGCCAGCAGCGTCCCGTCCAACAGGGGAGCTTTCTTT. Translated, it gives CASSVPSNRGAFF.

The rearrangement links TRBV7-9 to TRBJ2-2; 12 bases agree with TRBD2. The CDR3 consists of 16 residues. The germline V gene encodes CDR1 SEHNR and CDR2 FQNEAQ (reference sequence). After removal of 5 bases from V and 4 bases from J, the junction contained 5 bases not matched to a gene. The CDR3, as DNA: TGTGCCAGCAGCCCCGGACTAGCGGGAATCACCGGGGAGCTGTTTTTT. This encodes CASSPGLAGITGELFF.

This chain links TRBV7-9 with TRBJ1-6, with a possible D match to TRBD1 (5 bases). Germline loops: CDR1 SEHNR, CDR2 FQNEAQ (reference sequence). The V gene lost 6 bases and the J gene lost 8 bases, with 20 bases spanning the gap. The CDR3 consists of 16 residues. For the CDR3, the DNA is TGTGCCAGCAGTCAGACCGGGACTCCACGACATTCACCCCTCCACTTT. Amino acid sequence: CASSQTGTPRHSPLHF. Supplemented by reference TRBV7-9 and TRBJ1-6, the full variable domain reads DTGVSQNPRHKITKRGQNVTFRCDPISEHNRLYWYRQTLGQGPEFLTYFQNEAQLEKSRLLSDRFSAERPKGSFSTLEIQRTEQGDSAMYLCASSQTGTPRHSPLHFGNGTRLTVT.

This chain connects TRBV25-1 to TRBJ2-7; 10 bases are shared with TRBD1. The CDR3 extends over 16 amino acids. CDR1 MGHDK and CDR2 SYGVNS come from the germline V gene. The ends lost 0 bases at V and 7 bases at J; junction bases unmatched: 9. CDR3 in amino acids: CASSEYGGQGMREQYF. The DNA of the CDR3 is TGTGCCAGCAGTGAATATGGGGGACAGGGGATGCGGGAGCAGTACTTC.

In the case of this clone: Other DNA sequences in this sample translate to the same CDR3. V and J are TRBV11-3 and TRBJ2-3; TRBD2 matches at 8 bases. V lost 6 bases to trimming and J lost 3 bases; unmatched junction nucleotides: 5. Germline V gene sequence: CDR1 SGHNT, CDR2 YENEEA. This CDR3 spans 14 amino acids. CDR3 in amino acids: CASSSRGGTDTQYF. CDR3 coding DNA: TGTGCCAGCAGTTCCCGGGGGGGTACAGATACGCAGTATTTT.

The chain uses TRBV6-5 and TRBJ1-2; 9 bases are a match to TRBD1. Germline CDR1 and CDR2: MNHEY and SVGAGI. There are 13 residues in the CDR3. The junction had 6 bases not matched to a gene; V was cut back by 5 bases and J by 8 bases. CDR3 protein: CASSPPGTGGYTF. For the CDR3, the DNA is TGTGCCAGCAGTCCTCCCGGGACAGGGGGCTACACCTTC.

The chain carries TRBV4-1 and TRBJ2-7, with D tentatively TRBD2 (5 bases). Deletions cut 1 base from V and 3 bases from J, with 19 bases between. Germline CDR1 is MGHRA and CDR2 is YSYEKL. This CDR3 contains 17 residues. CDR3 sequence (DNA): TGCGCCAGCAGCCAAGGGAATCGGCGCCCGGAGGACTACGAGCAGTACTTC. Its protein product is CASSQGNRRPEDYEQYF.

This clone was counted only a few times. The J gene is TRBJ1-3, the V gene TRBV18, with D maybe TRBD1 (5 bases). Germline lookup yields CDR1 KGHSH and CDR2 LQKENI. V dropped 6 bases and J dropped 6 bases, with 18 bases sitting between them. The CDR3 contains 15 residues. The CDR3 DNA follows: TGTGCCAGCTCCCTAGACAGAGGAAAAGAAAACACCATATATTTT. Translated: CASSLDRGKENTIYF.

This rearrangement joins TRBV3-1 (or the pseudogene TRBV3-2) to TRBJ2-7; TRBD1 matches 8 bases. The V and J ends lost 3 bases and 7 bases, in that order; junction bases with no gene match: 8. CDR3 length: 14 amino acids. Germline assignment: CDR1 LGHDT and CDR2 YNNKEL (reference sequence). In DNA form, the CDR3 reads TGTGCCAGCAGCCACAGGGACAGGCCTCGGGAGCAGTACTTC. It specifies CASSHRDRPREQYF.

This clone was counted once. Within the sample, other DNA sequences also encode this same CDR3. The chain carries TRBV24-1 and TRBJ1-2; weak D call: TRBD1 (5 bases). V was trimmed by 3 bases and J by 5 bases, leaving 24 bases between them. The CDR3 length is 18 residues. Germline V gene data show CDR1 as KGHDR and CDR2 as SFDVKD. CDR3 loop: CATSDTDRSTFLRYGYTF. The CDR3 DNA reads TGTGCCACCAGTGATACCGACAGATCGACATTCTTAAGGTATGGCTACACCTTC.

The CDR3 reads CASSLSRVTEAFF. CDR3 nucleotides: TGTGCCAGCAGCTTAAGCAGGGTCACTGAAGCTTTCTTT. V usage is TRBV4-2 and J usage is TRBJ1-1; TRBD1 might be the D (5 bases). V was shortened by 5 bases and J by 4 bases, with 11 bases between the two germline ends. The CDR3 length is 13 residues. Germline V lookup: CDR1 LGHNA, CDR2 YNFKEQ.

The V and J genes are TRBV9 and TRBJ2-7; 9 nucleotides align to TRBD1. The CDR3 loop spans 15 amino acids. Germline-derived CDR1 and CDR2 are SGDLS and YYNGEE. Trimming cost V 0 bases and J 7 bases; bases outside gene matches: 8. In nucleotides, the CDR3 is TGTGCCAGCAGCGTAGGGGGACAGGGCTTACGTGAGCAGTACTTC. This encodes CASSVGGQGLREQYF.

This chain links TRBV7-6 with TRBJ2-3, with 12 nucleotides matching TRBD2. This CDR3 spans 17 amino acids. The J segment lost 6 bases and the V segment lost 1 base, leaving 8 bases of the junction unmatched. The germline gives CDR1 SGHVS, CDR2 FNYEAQ. The CDR3 protein is CASSLGPSGGALDTQYF. The CDR3 DNA reads as TGTGCCAGCAGCTTAGGCCCTAGCGGGGGGGCCTTGGATACGCAGTATTTT.